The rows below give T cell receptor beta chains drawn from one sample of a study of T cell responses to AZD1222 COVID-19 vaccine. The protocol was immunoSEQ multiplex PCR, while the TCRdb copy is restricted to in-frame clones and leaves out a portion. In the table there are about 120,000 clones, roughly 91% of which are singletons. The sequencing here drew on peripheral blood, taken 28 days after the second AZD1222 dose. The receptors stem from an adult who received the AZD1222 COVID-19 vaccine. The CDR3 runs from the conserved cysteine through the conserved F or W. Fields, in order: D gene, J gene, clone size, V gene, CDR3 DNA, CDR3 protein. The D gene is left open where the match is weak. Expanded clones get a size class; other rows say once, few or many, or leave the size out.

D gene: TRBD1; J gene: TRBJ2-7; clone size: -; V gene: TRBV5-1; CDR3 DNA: TGCGCCAGCAGCACAAGGACAGGGAGGCCCTACGAGCAGTACTTC; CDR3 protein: CASSTRTGRPYEQYF
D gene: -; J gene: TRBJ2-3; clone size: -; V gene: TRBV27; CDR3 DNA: TGTGCCAGCAGTGGGAGCGGGCCGGCCGATACGCAGTATTTT; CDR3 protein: CASSGSGPADTQYF
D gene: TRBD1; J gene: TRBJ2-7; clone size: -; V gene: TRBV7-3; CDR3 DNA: TGTGCCAGCAGCTTAGGTACAGGGGGCTTCAACTCCTACGAGCAGTACTTC; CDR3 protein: CASSLGTGGFNSYEQYF
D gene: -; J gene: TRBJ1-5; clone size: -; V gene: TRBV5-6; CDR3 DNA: TGTGCCAGCAGCTTTCAGGGTCGCAATCAGCCCCAGCATTTT; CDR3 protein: CASSFQGRNQPQHF
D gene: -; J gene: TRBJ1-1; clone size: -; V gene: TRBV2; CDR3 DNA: TGTGCCAGCAGTGAAGAGGTCCGAACTGAAGCTTTCTTT; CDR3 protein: CASSEEVRTEAFF
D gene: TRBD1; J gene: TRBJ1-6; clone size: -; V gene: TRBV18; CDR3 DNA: TGTGCCAGCTCACTATTATCACAGGGGAATAATTCACCCCTCCACTTT; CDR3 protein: CASSLLSQGNNSPLHF
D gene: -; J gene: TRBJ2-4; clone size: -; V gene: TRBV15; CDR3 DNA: TGTGCCACCAGCAGAGAAGGGGACATTCAGTACTTC; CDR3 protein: CATSREGDIQYF
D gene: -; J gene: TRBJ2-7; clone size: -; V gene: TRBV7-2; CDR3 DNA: TGTGCCAGCAGCTTAGAACCAGGGGTGACCTACGAGCAGTACTTC; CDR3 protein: CASSLEPGVTYEQYF
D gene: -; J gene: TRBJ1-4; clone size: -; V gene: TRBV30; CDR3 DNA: TGTGCCTGGAGAGGACTTGGCGAAAAACTGTTTTTT; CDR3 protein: CAWRGLGEKLFF
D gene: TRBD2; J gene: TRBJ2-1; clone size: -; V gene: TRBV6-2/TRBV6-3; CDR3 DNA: TGTGCCAGCAGTGCCGGAGGACTAGCGGGAAGGAATGAGCAGTTCTTC; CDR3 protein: CASSAGGLAGRNEQFF
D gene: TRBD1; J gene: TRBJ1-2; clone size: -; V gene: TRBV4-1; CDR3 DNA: TGCGCCAGCAGCCTTAATTGGGGGACAGTGTCTAACTATGGCTACACCTTC; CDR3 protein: CASSLNWGTVSNYGYTF
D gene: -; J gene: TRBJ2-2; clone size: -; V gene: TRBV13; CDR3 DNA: TGTGCCAGCAATTCGAGGGGCCGGGGTACCGGGGAGCTGTTTTTT; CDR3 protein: CASNSRGRGTGELFF
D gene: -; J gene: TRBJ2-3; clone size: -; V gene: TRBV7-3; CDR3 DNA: TGTGCCAGCAGCGACGGGGGCATCGGAGATACGCAGTATTTT; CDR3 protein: CASSDGGIGDTQYF
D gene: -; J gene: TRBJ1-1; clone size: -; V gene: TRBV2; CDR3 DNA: TGTGCCAGCAGCGGGGACACGTCTGTGGCTTTCTTT; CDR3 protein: CASSGDTSVAFF
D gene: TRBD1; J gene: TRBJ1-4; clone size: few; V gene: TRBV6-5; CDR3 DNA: TGTGCCAGCCGGGACAGCGAGAATGAAAAACTGTTTTTT; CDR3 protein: CASRDSENEKLFF
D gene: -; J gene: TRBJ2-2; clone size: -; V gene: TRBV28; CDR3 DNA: TGTGCCAGCAGTTTTTTCACCGGGGAGCTGTTTTTT; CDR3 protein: CASSFFTGELFF
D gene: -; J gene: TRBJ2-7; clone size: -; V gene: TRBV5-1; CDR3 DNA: TGCGCCAGCAGCTGGGACTTTACCTACGAGCAGTACTTC; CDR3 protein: CASSWDFTYEQYF
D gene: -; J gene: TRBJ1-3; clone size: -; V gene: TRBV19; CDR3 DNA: TGTGCCAGTAGTATAGACAGGCCCCCCTCTGGAAACACCATATATTTT; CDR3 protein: CASSIDRPPSGNTIYF
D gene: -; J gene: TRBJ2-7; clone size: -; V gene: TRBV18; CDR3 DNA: TGTGCCAGCTCACCAGGTCCCTCTACCGAGCAGTACTTC; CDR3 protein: CASSPGPSTEQYF
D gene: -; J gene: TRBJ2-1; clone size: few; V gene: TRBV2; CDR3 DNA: TGTGCCAGCAGTGAGGAAATTGACAATGAGCAGTTCTTC; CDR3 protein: CASSEEIDNEQFF
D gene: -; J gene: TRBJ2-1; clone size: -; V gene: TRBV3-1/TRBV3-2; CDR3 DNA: TGTGCCAGCAGCCTTTCGGGACTGGACTACAATGAGCAGTTCTTC; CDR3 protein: CASSLSGLDYNEQFF
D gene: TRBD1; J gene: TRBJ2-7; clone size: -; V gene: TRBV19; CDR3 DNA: TGTGCCAGTAGCCTAGGACAGGGAGGAAACTACGAGCAGTACTTC; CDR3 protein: CASSLGQGGNYEQYF
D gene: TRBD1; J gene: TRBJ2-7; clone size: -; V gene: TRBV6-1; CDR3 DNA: TGTGCCAGCGGTGAGGGGACAGGGGTCCCCTCCGAGCAGTACTTC; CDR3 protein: CASGEGTGVPSEQYF
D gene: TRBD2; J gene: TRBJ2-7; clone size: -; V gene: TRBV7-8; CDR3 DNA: TGTGCCAGCAGCTTAAGGGAGCGGGGAGAGCAGTACTTC; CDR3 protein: CASSLRERGEQYF
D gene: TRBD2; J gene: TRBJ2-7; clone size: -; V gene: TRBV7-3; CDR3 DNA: TGTGCCAGCAGTTTTACAGGGGGACTAGCGGGAGGTCCCCCCTACGAGCAGTACTTC; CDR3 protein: CASSFTGGLAGGPPYEQYF
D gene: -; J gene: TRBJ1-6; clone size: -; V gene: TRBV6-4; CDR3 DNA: TGTGCCAGCAGTGAAATAGGCAGTACCCATTCACCCCTCCACTTT; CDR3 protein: CASSEIGSTHSPLHF
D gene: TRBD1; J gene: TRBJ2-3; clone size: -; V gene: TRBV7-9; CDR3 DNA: TGTGCCAGCAGCCGTGGGACAGGGCTTACAGATACGCAGTATTTT; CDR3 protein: CASSRGTGLTDTQYF